These 29 T cell receptor beta chains were sequenced from one sample in a study of identical twins. Via MiXCR, TCRdb re-called the 5' RACE reads, giving one row per CDR3 protein. Found here are roughly 1,500,000 distinct CDR3 sequences, about 32% of them singletons; the top ten hold about 0.3%. The source material was cord blood. All receptors come from a newborn girl in good health.

The V and J genes are TRBV14 and TRBJ2-1; D possibly uses TRBD1 or TRBD2 (5 bases each). The V gene lost 0 bases and the J gene lost 4 bases, with 13 bases spanning the gap. This CDR3 is 16 amino acids long. Germline V gene data show CDR1 as SGHDN and CDR2 as FVKESK. CDR3 region: CASSQDWGRPYNEQFF. In DNA form, the CDR3 reads TGTGCCAGCAGCCAAGATTGGGGACGCCCGTACAATGAGCAGTTCTTC.

The sample holds a few counts of this clonotype. The chain combines TRBV27 with TRBJ2-7, with unresolved D. The CDR3 contains 13 residues. Germline V gene sequence: CDR1 MNHEY, CDR2 SMNVEV (reference sequence). With 3 bases removed from V and 7 bases from J, the gap between germline ends came to 13 bases. In nucleotides, the CDR3 is TGTGCCAGCAGTTTCTCCCCCGACAATGAGCAGTACTTC. Protein sequence: CASSFSPDNEQYF.

This clonotype was counted between two and nine times. CDR3 region: CASSQASTSGSRWEQYF. The CDR3 DNA follows: TGTGCCAGCAGCCAAGCTTCCACTAGCGGATCAAGGTGGGAGCAGTACTTC. The V gene is TRBV14, the J gene TRBJ2-7, with 8 bases identical to TRBD2. The V segment lost 1 base and the J segment 7 bases; nucleotides outside the gene matches: 15. The CDR3 has 17 amino acids. CDR1 SGHDN and CDR2 FVKESK come from the germline V gene.

The V gene is TRBV20-1, the J gene TRBJ1-2; TRBD1 might be the D (5 bases). The V gene lost 5 bases and the J gene lost 3 bases, with 10 bases spanning the gap. CDR1 DFQATT and CDR2 SNEGSKA come from the germline V gene (reference sequence). CDR3 length: 12 residues. CDR3 amino acids: CSAAPGHYGYTF. The CDR3 DNA is TGCAGTGCTGCCCCGGGACACTATGGCTACACCTTC.

This rearrangement joins TRBV5-1 to TRBJ2-1; 11 positions match TRBD2. This CDR3 contains 20 residues. Germline-derived CDR1 and CDR2 are SGHRS and YFSETQ. Trimming at V came to 2 bases and at J to 7 bases, leaving 20 bases not matched to a gene. This chain's CDR3 is CASSFWSPGLAAMKWNEQFF. CDR3 sequence (DNA): TGCGCCAGCAGCTTCTGGTCCCCGGGACTAGCGGCAATGAAGTGGAATGAGCAGTTCTTC.

V and J are TRBV4-1 and TRBJ2-1, with unresolved D. V lost 2 bases, J lost 5 bases, and 10 bases lay in between. The germline V gene encodes CDR1 MGHRA and CDR2 YSYEKL. The CDR3 is 14 residues long. The CDR3 nucleotides read TGCGCCAGCAGCCAAATTAGTTTGAACAATGAGCAGTTCTTC. Protein sequence: CASSQISLNNEQFF.

This clonotype has at least ten counts. The chain carries TRBV20-1 and TRBJ2-1, with 10 bases fitting TRBD2. The CDR3 has 13 residues. Germline V gene data show CDR1 as DFQATT and CDR2 as SNEGSKA (reference sequence). V dropped 6 bases and J dropped 5; count of bases not matched to a gene: 4. The CDR3 DNA is TGCAGTGCAAGGACTAGCGGAAACAATGAGCAGTTCTTC. Its protein is CSARTSGNNEQFF.

The chain couples TRBV10-3 to TRBJ1-6, with D hard to call. This CDR3 has 15 residues. Germline V gene sequence: CDR1 ENHRY, CDR2 SYGVKD. Trimming cost V 2 bases and J 8 bases, with 13 bases left between them. CDR3 sequence: CAISERPADDSPLHF. The CDR3 DNA follows: TGTGCCATCAGTGAGCGGCCAGCAGACGATTCACCCCTCCACTTT.

The rearrangement uses TRBV20-1 and TRBJ2-7, with D possibly being TRBD2 (6 bases). With 7 bases removed from V and 1 base from J, the gap between germline ends came to 11 bases. The CDR3 is 12 amino acids. CDR1 DFQATT and CDR2 SNEGSKA come from the germline V gene (reference sequence). The CDR3 is CSVLLASYEQYF. CDR3 coding DNA: TGCAGTGTGTTACTAGCATCCTACGAGCAGTACTTC.

The rearrangement links TRBV20-1 to TRBJ2-7, with D perhaps TRBD2 (5 bases). CDR1 is DFQATT and CDR2 is SNEGSKA in the germline V gene (reference sequence). The V end lost 0 bases, the J end lost 7 bases, and 16 bases lay between the germline ends. The CDR3 runs 14 residues. CDR3 region: CSAREAGWYNEQYF. DNA of the CDR3: TGCAGTGCTAGAGAGGCGGGTTGGTACAATGAGCAGTACTTC.

This clonotype was observed a handful of times. The rearrangement uses TRBV2 and TRBJ1-2, with D maybe TRBD1 (5 bases). The germline gives CDR1 SNHLY, CDR2 FYNNEI. The CDR3 is 13 amino acids. Between the trimmed V and J ends, which lost 1 base and 7 bases, there was a span of 10 bases. CDR3 amino acids: CASSEVRGGGYTF. The CDR3 DNA follows: TGTGCCAGCAGTGAAGTTCGGGGGGGTGGCTACACCTTC.

This clonotype was recorded a few times. This chain uses TRBV27 with TRBJ1-5; D may be TRBD1 (5 bases). Deletions cut 7 bases from V and 5 bases from J, with 15 bases between. The CDR3 runs to 14 residues. Germline CDR1 reads MNHEY; CDR2 reads SMNVEV (reference sequence). The CDR3 DNA sequence: TGTGCCAGCAAGGCCGGGGACCGACATCAGCCCCAGCATTTT. Protein: CASKAGDRHQPQHF.

The chain joins TRBV30 to TRBJ2-7; 11 bases align to TRBD2. This CDR3 spans 14 amino acids. J was trimmed by 5 bases and V by 0 bases; bases with no gene match: 3. In germline, CDR1 is GTSNPN, CDR2 SVGIG (reference sequence). The CDR3 loop is CAWSVTSGIDEQYF. Here the CDR3 DNA reads TGTGCCTGGAGTGTGACTAGCGGGATAGACGAGCAGTACTTC.

This clonotype appeared a few times. V gene TRBV5-6 combines with J gene TRBJ1-6; TRBD1 matches 8 bases. Germline V lookup: CDR1 SGHDT, CDR2 YYEEEE. CDR3 size: 16 residues. V dropped 0 bases and J dropped 3; count of bases not matched to a gene: 2. The chain's CDR3 is CASSLGQGNYNSPLHF. As DNA, the CDR3 is TGTGCCAGCAGCTTGGGACAGGGGAACTATAATTCACCCCTCCACTTT.

The chain uses TRBV9 and TRBJ2-1, with D possibly being TRBD2 (6 bases). Trimming took 0 bases from V and 13 from J, leaving 17 bases between them. CDR1 SGDLS and CDR2 YYNGEE come from the germline V gene. The CDR3 is 14 residues long. CDR3 DNA sequence: TGTGCCAGCAGCGTAGTGGAGGGAGTCTCCACCCAGTTCTTC. Residues: CASSVVEGVSTQFF.

The gene calls are TRBV12-3 or TRBV12-4 and TRBJ2-6, with 8 bases lining up with TRBD2. The CDR3 is 15 residues long. J lost 0 bases, V lost 5 bases, and 0 bases had no gene match. CDR3 nucleotide sequence: TGTGCCAGCAGTACTAGCGGCTCTGGGGCCAACGTCCTGACTTTC. Translating it yields CASSTSGSGANVLTF.

The chain carries TRBV11-2 and TRBJ2-7, with D perhaps matching TRBD1 (5 bases). The germline V gene encodes CDR1 SGHAT and CDR2 FQNNGV. The length of the CDR3 is 15 residues. Trimming shortened V by 1 base and J by 0 bases, and 10 bases separated the two germline ends. DNA of the CDR3: TGTGCCAGCAGCTTAGGGCCGACAGCCTCCTACGAGCAGTACTTC. It translates to CASSLGPTASYEQYF.

This clonotype was found a few times. The J gene is TRBJ1-1, the V gene TRBV14; D gene ambiguous. Germline-derived CDR1 and CDR2 are SGHDN and FVKESK. The CDR3 has 13 residues. The V end was cut by 2 bases, the J end by 0 bases, with 4 bases between. The CDR3 is CASSQSLNTEAFF. The CDR3 coding sequence is TGTGCCAGCAGCCAAAGTTTGAACACTGAAGCTTTCTTT.

This clonotype has just a few counts. V usage is TRBV14 and J usage is TRBJ2-4, with 7 nucleotides matching TRBD2. Per germline, CDR1 SGHDN and CDR2 FVKESK. The trim removed 5 bases at V and 13 bases at J, leaving 17 bases unmatched. This CDR3 has 15 amino acids. The CDR3: CASSSRGVLYNEQYF. The CDR3 nucleotides read TGTGCCAGCAGCAGCCGGGGGGTCCTTTACAATGAGCAGTACTTC.

This chain connects TRBV6-2 or TRBV6-3 to TRBJ1-1; no definite D call. The CDR3 sequence is 13 residues long. Trimming cost V 8 bases and J 0 bases, with 10 bases left between them. Germline CDR1 and CDR2: MNHEY and SVGEGT. CDR3 in amino acids: CASRKILNTEAFF. The CDR3 bases are TGTGCCAGCCGGAAAATCTTGAACACTGAAGCTTTCTTT.

This rearrangement joins TRBV28 to TRBJ2-1; the D gene is possibly TRBD1 (5 bases). From germline, CDR1 is MDHEN and CDR2 SYDVKM. The CDR3 covers 10 residues. V was pared by 9 bases and J by 5 bases, with 5 bases between. CDR3 in DNA: TGTGCCAGGACAGACAATGAGCAGTTCTTC. It codes for CARTDNEQFF.

Details on this clonotype: A read error is possible here, since a much larger clone lies one base away. This chain connects TRBV4-2 to TRBJ2-4, with 8 bases identical to TRBD2. The closer fit of TRBJ2-7 to the DNA end suggests the J call may be wrong. The CDR3 extends over 16 amino acids. Germline CDR1 is LGHNA and CDR2 is YNFKEQ. The DNA for the CDR3 is TGTGCCAGCAGCCATTATCTGGGACTAGATTTGTACGAGCAGTACTTC. This gives the protein CASSHYLGLDLYEQYF.

The gene calls are TRBV2 and TRBJ1-4; possible D gene TRBD1, 6 bases. Germline V gene lookup returns CDR1 SNHLY and CDR2 FYNNEI. V shed 3 bases and J shed 4 bases, with 9 bases lying between them. The CDR3 length is 14 residues. The CDR3, as DNA: TGTGCCAGCAGTGAGAGGACAGATAATGAAAAACTGTTTTTT. It specifies CASSERTDNEKLFF.

Worth noting for this clonotype: One end of the junction does not line up with germline, which may come from a read error. V gene TRBV28 combines with J gene TRBJ2-5, with D possibly being TRBD2 (5 bases). The J call may be incorrect, as the DNA end agrees better with TRBJ2-7. The CDR3 covers 16 residues. Germline assignment: CDR1 MDHEN and CDR2 SYDVKM. The CDR3 sequence is CAGSPGQADGYYEQYF. DNA of the CDR3: TGTGCCGGCAGCCCCGGGCAAGCGGATGGATACTACGAGCAGTACTTC.

CDR3 nucleotide sequence: TGCGCCAGCAGCTCGGGACTAGCGGGTCCGATGCTCTACGAGCAGTACTTC. As protein: CASSSGLAGPMLYEQYF. The chain has TRBV5-1 and TRBJ2-7, with 12 positions matching TRBD2. Germline assignment: CDR1 SGHRS and CDR2 YFSETQ. This CDR3 has 17 amino acids. The V gene end was trimmed by 3 bases and the J gene end by 3 bases; junction bases not matched to a gene: 10.

This rearrangement joins TRBV7-9 to TRBJ2-2; D is ambiguous. Germline V gene sequence: CDR1 SEHNR, CDR2 FQNEAQ (reference sequence). V lost 0 bases and J lost 8, with 7 bases in between. CDR3 size: 13 residues. Here the CDR3 reads CASSLAEQGELFF. CDR3 bases: TGTGCCAGCAGCTTAGCGGAGCAAGGGGAGCTGTTTTTT.

This clonotype was recorded only once. The chain recombines TRBV3-1 with TRBJ1-2, with D possibly TRBD1 on 5 matching bases. Germline values: CDR1 LGHDT, CDR2 YNNKEL (reference sequence). This CDR3 is 14 amino acids long. Deletions cut 0 bases from V and 8 bases from J, with 13 bases between. The CDR3 bases are TGTGCCAGCAGCCAAGATGTTGGGGGAGGCGGCTACACCTTC. Its translation is CASSQDVGGGGYTF.

The CDR3 region is CASKSLLEEQYF. CDR3 DNA: TGTGCCAGCAAGTCGCTACTCGAAGAGCAGTACTTC. This chain connects TRBV12-3 or TRBV12-4 to TRBJ2-7, with unresolved D. The V and J ends lost 7 bases and 7 bases respectively, with 14 bases between them. This CDR3 region has 12 residues.

The genes are TRBV5-6 and TRBJ2-5; D unclear. This CDR3 region has 13 residues. The germline CDR1 and CDR2 sequences are SGHDT and YYEEEE. The V end was cut by 2 bases, the J end by 7 bases, with 12 bases between. CDR3 sequence: CASSFPGPGTQYF. The CDR3 coding sequence is TGTGCCAGCAGCTTCCCTGGTCCGGGGACCCAGTACTTC.